This TCR beta chain appears in the sequencing data of a study of cytomegalovirus exposure and HLA in healthy donors. The donors were members of the approximately 120-subject validation cohort (separate from the roughly 680-subject first cohort). Here immunoSEQ multiplex PCR was the method, and the copy in TCRdb shows in-frame clones only, minus some. The data contain around 160,000 clones, about 89% of them singletons. Germline V gives CDR1 SGDLS, CDR2 YYNGEE. Losses at the gene ends were 8 bases for V and 4 bases for J; bases not matched to a gene: 7. The CDR3 length is 14 residues. To note about this clone: Its target is not known.

Overall study results and limits: Overall, approximately 150 TCR beta chains were annotated as cytomegalovirus-associated. TCR clusters originating in the first cohort tended to co-occur in the roughly 130 validation repertoires, according to a later analysis. Specificity for CMV antigens was confirmed in vitro for three of the CMV-associated chains.

This sequence was found in a woman between 18 and 30 years old in good health and CMV-seropositive. The sequencing sample was made of PBMCs. The rearrangement links TRBV9 to TRBJ2-2; 8 bases agree with TRBD1. The CDR3 region is CASGQGGSTGELFF. DNA for the CDR3: TGTGCCAGTGGACAGGGTGGATCCACCGGGGAGCTGTTTTTT. The full variable domain, with the rest looked up from reference TRBV9 and TRBJ2-2, is DSGVTQTPKHLITATGQRVTLRCSPRSGDLSVYWYQQSLDQGLQFLIQYYNGEERAKGNILERFSAQQFPDLHSELNLSSLELGDSALYFCASGQGGSTGELFFGEGSRLTVL.